The entry below gives a single T cell receptor beta chain sequence along with its context. This entry belongs to a study of cytomegalovirus exposure and HLA in healthy donors. V lost 8 bases to trimming and J lost 1 base; unmatched junction nucleotides: 9. The CDR3 runs 15 residues. Germline CDR1 reads MGHDK; CDR2 reads SYGVNS. With 60 Vbeta and 13 Jbeta primers, the PCR was carried out. Method: immunoSEQ multiplex PCR; TCRdb's copy keeps in-frame clones and lacks some. This sample has 140,000 to 150,000 clones, with approximately 63% found just once. The source material was PBMCs. The rearrangement links TRBV25-1 to TRBJ1-1; 8 nucleotides match TRBD1. The receptor's source is a woman aged 55 to 70 in good health and CMV-seropositive. The CDR3 spells CASETQGAWNTEAFF. The CDR3 DNA is TGTGCCAGCGAGACGCAGGGGGCGTGGAACACTGAAGCTTTCTTT.